Below, 16 T cell receptor beta chains from the same sample are listed, as sequenced in a study of T cells in Graves' hyperthyroidism and ophthalmopathy. TCR beta CDR3 regions were amplified from RNA. TCR CDR3 regions were first amplified by RT-PCR with HTBI primers. TCRdb independently ran MiXCR on the multiplex PCR reads; one entry per CDR3 protein. Altogether fewer than 550,000 distinct CDR3 sequences are present, more than 15% being singletons, with the ten largest covering 7.5% to 9%. The sample taken for sequencing was blood. The receptors were sampled from a woman under 30 with Graves' hyperthyroidism.

At least ten counts were recorded for this clonotype. Written as DNA, the CDR3 is TGTGCCAGCAGTTTGGTACTCTACAATGAGCAGTTCTTC. It is translated as CASSLVLYNEQFF. The gene calls are TRBV28 and TRBJ2-1; no clear D. With 3 bases removed from V and 3 bases from J, the gap between germline ends came to 6 bases. This CDR3 has 13 residues. CDR1 and CDR2 (germline): MDHEN, SYDVKM.

In this sample, this clonotype turned up many times. The chain recombines TRBV12-3 or TRBV12-4 with TRBJ2-5; no clear D. V was shortened by 3 bases and J by 4 bases, with 9 bases between the two germline ends. The CDR3 runs to 13 residues. CDR3 coding DNA: TGTGCCAGCAGTTTTAGGCCGGGAGAGACCCAGTACTTC. As protein: CASSFRPGETQYF.

In the case of this clonotype: A much more abundant neighbour one base away suggests this may be a read error. The chain uses TRBV11-2 and TRBJ2-1; no clear D gene. The CDR3 covers 16 residues. Per the germline V gene, CDR1 is SGHAT and CDR2 is FQNNGV. The CDR3 loop reads CASSLEGGVTYNEQSF. The CDR3 nucleotides read TGTGCCAGCAGCTTAGAGGGCGGCGTAACCTACAATGAGCAGTCCTTC.

There are many counts of this clonotype. J is TRBJ1-6 and V is TRBV12-3 or TRBV12-4; 10 bases match TRBD1. J gave up 9 bases and V 6 bases, and 5 bases lay outside the gene matches. The CDR3 loop spans 14 amino acids. CDR3 in DNA: TGTGCCAGCAGCCGAGGGACAGGGGTTTCACCCCTCCACTTT. Translating it yields CASSRGTGVSPLHF.

The chain employs TRBV24-1 and TRBJ2-1; TRBD2 is a possible D gene (5 bases). V lost 5 bases to trimming and J lost 4 bases, with 8 bases between them. Germline V lookup: CDR1 KGHDR, CDR2 SFDVKD. The CDR3 contains 13 residues. The CDR3 DNA reads TGTGCCACCAGTGGGGGAGTGTACAATGAGCAGTTCTTC. The encoded protein is CATSGGVYNEQFF.

At least ten counts were recorded for this clonotype. V and J are TRBV20-1 and TRBJ2-1; D may be TRBD1 or TRBD2 (5 bases each). V lost 0 bases to trimming and J lost 3 bases, with 12 bases between them. The CDR3 consists of 15 residues. From germline, CDR1 is DFQATT and CDR2 SNEGSKA (reference sequence). CDR3 coding DNA: TGCAGTGCTAGAGATGGTCGGGGCGGCTACAATGAGCAGTTCTTC. Encoded protein: CSARDGRGGYNEQFF.

This clonotype appeared many times. The chain recombines TRBV24-1 with TRBJ1-1; D remains unclear. The CDR3 runs 13 residues. CDR1 is KGHDR and CDR2 is SFDVKD in the germline V gene. V was clipped by 4 bases and J by 7 bases, with 12 bases between them. As DNA, the CDR3 is TGTGCCACCAGTGAGGGCCCAATGGGTGAAGCTTTCTTT. Translation: CATSEGPMGEAFF.

This clonotype was picked up many times. The genes are TRBV7-2 and TRBJ2-7, with D possibly being TRBD2 (5 bases). V lost 6 bases and J 3 bases, leaving 9 bases between the germline ends. The CDR3 has 12 residues. Germline lookup yields CDR1 SGHTA and CDR2 FQGNSA. In DNA form, the CDR3 reads TGTGCCAGCAGGGGAGAGAACTACGAGCAGTACTTC. This translates into CASRGENYEQYF. Filled out from reference TRBV7-2 and TRBJ2-7, the complete variable domain reads GAGVSQSPSNKVTEKGKDVELRCDPISGHTALYWYRQSLGQGLEFLIYFQGNSAPDKSGLPSDRFSAERTGGSVSTLTIQRTQQEDSAVYLCASRGENYEQYFGPGTRLTVT.

In this sample, this clonotype turned up many times. The chain recombines TRBV7-2 with TRBJ2-5; D unresolved. Trimming stripped 5 bases from V and 4 bases from J, with 8 bases between. The CDR3 runs to 12 residues. CDR1 SGHTA and CDR2 FQGNSA come from the germline V gene. DNA of the CDR3: TGTGCCAGCAGCGGATCTCGAGAGACCCAGTACTTC. Encoded protein: CASSGSRETQYF.

This clonotype occurred many times. The V gene is TRBV2, the J gene TRBJ2-1; 8 nucleotides line up with TRBD2. The CDR3 consists of 13 residues. The germline gives CDR1 SNHLY, CDR2 FYNNEI. With V trimmed by 8 bases and J by 4 bases, 4 bases remained unmatched. CDR3 nucleotide sequence: TGTGCCAGCGATCGGGGGGGTTACAATGAGCAGTTCTTC. Its translation: CASDRGGYNEQFF.

In the case of this clonotype: Possible read error: a much larger clone is one base away. The chain combines TRBV3-1 with TRBJ2-1; D gene unclear. The CDR3 consists of 13 residues. Germline V gene lookup returns CDR1 LGHDT and CDR2 YNNKEL (reference sequence). CDR3 region: CASSQDSCNEQFF. The CDR3 bases are TGTGCCAGCAGCCAGGATTCCTGCAATGAGCAGTTCTTC.

This clonotype has a count of ten or more. The J gene is TRBJ1-2, the V gene TRBV7-9; the D is unclear. CDR3 length: 16 residues. In germline, CDR1 is SEHNR, CDR2 FQNEAQ (reference sequence). V shed 7 bases and J shed 1 base, with 19 bases lying between them. CDR3 amino acids: CASNDLTQRLNYGYTF. CDR3 in DNA: TGTGCCAGCAACGATTTGACTCAGCGGCTTAACTATGGCTACACCTTC.

In nucleotides, the CDR3 is TGCGCCAGCAGCTTGGGACTAAACGGAGATACGCAGTATTTT. Its protein product is CASSLGLNGDTQYF. The V and J genes are TRBV5-1 and TRBJ2-3, with a possible D match to TRBD2 (5 bases). Trimming cost V 0 bases and J 5 bases, with 10 bases left between them. CDR3 length: 14 amino acids. CDR1 and CDR2 (germline): SGHRS, YFSETQ.

This clonotype came up many times. The genes are TRBV3-1 and TRBJ2-3, with 12 nucleotides matching TRBD2. V lost 1 base to trimming and J lost 5 bases; unmatched junction nucleotides: 4. Germline-derived CDR1 and CDR2 are LGHDT and YNNKEL (reference sequence). The CDR3 totals 16 residues. The CDR3, as DNA: TGTGCCAGCAGCCAAGGGCTAGCGGGGGGGCAAGATACGCAGTATTTT. The encoded protein is CASSQGLAGGQDTQYF.

This clonotype has at least ten counts. The chain is built from TRBV5-6 and TRBJ2-1, with TRBD2 matching 12 bases. V lost 0 bases to trimming and J lost 7 bases; unmatched junction nucleotides: 8. This CDR3 is 17 amino acids long. Germline CDR1 and CDR2: SGHDT and YYEEEE. CDR3 in DNA: TGTGCCAGCAGCTTGGATATCCCTAGCGGGAGGGGGAATGAGCAGTTCTTC. Translating gives CASSLDIPSGRGNEQFF.

This clonotype was picked up many times. The genes are TRBV9 and TRBJ2-5, with 10 bases fitting TRBD2. With 1 base clipped from V and 4 bases from J, the junction kept 7 bases outside the gene matches. CDR1 is SGDLS, CDR2 YYNGEE, per germline. This CDR3 spans 16 amino acids. The CDR3 DNA reads TGTGCCAGCAGCGTACAGCGGGGGGGCGGAGGAGAGACCCAGTACTTC. Its translation is CASSVQRGGGGETQYF.